These 30 T cell receptor beta chains originate from one sample sequenced in a study of shared clonotypes between healthy human individuals. Measured with immunoSEQ multiplex PCR; TCRdb has only the in-frame clones, and not every one. The profile shows under 2,500,000 clones, nearly 97% of them singletons. The sequenced sample consisted of naive CD4+ T cells sorted from blood. The sample's subset: CD45RA+ positively selected. These receptors were obtained from a man aged 18 to 30 in good health.

The rearrangement links TRBV28 to TRBJ2-3, with D possibly called TRBD1 or TRBD2 (5 bases each). Trimming stripped 2 bases from V and 4 bases from J, with 10 bases between. The CDR3 sequence is 14 residues long. Germline loops: CDR1 MDHEN, CDR2 SYDVKM. The CDR3 sequence: CASSLRGMADTQYF. CDR3 DNA sequence: TGTGCCAGCAGTTTACGGGGCATGGCAGATACGCAGTATTTT.

CDR3 protein: CASSEATSGRPSYEQYF. CDR3 DNA: TGTGCCAGCAGTGAAGCGACTAGCGGGAGGCCCTCCTACGAGCAGTACTTC. The chain carries TRBV6-1 and TRBJ2-7; 13 positions match TRBD2. The length of the CDR3 is 17 residues. Trimming at V came to 0 bases and at J to 0 bases, leaving 2 bases not matched to a gene. Germline V gene sequence: CDR1 MNHNS, CDR2 SASEGT.

The rearrangement joins TRBV5-1 to TRBJ2-2; 11 bases align to TRBD2. After removal of 1 base from V and 7 bases from J, the junction contained 24 bases not matched to a gene. The germline V gene has CDR1 SGHRS and CDR2 YFSETQ. The CDR3 length is 22 residues. The CDR3 is CASSLISQSNPFLAGGHGELFF. CDR3 bases: TGCGCCAGCAGCTTGATTTCCCAATCCAATCCCTTTCTAGCGGGAGGCCACGGGGAGCTGTTTTTT.

The V gene is TRBV25-1, the J gene TRBJ1-2; 9 bases fit TRBD1. V shed 5 bases and J 4 bases; nucleotides not matched to a gene: 2. The CDR3 has 13 amino acids. Per germline, CDR1 MGHDK and CDR2 SYGVNS. The CDR3 sequence is CASSPDRGYGYTF. DNA for the CDR3: TGTGCCAGCAGTCCGGACAGGGGCTATGGCTACACCTTC.

This chain uses TRBV7-9 with TRBJ1-2, with unresolved D. V was cut by 2 bases and J by 6 bases, with 7 bases left in between. The CDR3 sequence is 12 residues long. Germline V gives CDR1 SEHNR, CDR2 FQNEAQ (reference sequence). The CDR3 region is CASSLRIDGYTF. The CDR3 nucleotides are TGTGCCAGCAGCTTAAGAATAGATGGCTACACCTTC.

The chain combines TRBV6-1 with TRBJ1-5; a possible D gene is TRBD1 (5 bases). CDR1 and CDR2 (germline): MNHNS, SASEGT. The V gene lost 2 bases and the J gene lost 0 bases, with 17 bases spanning the gap. The CDR3 has 18 amino acids. CDR3 sequence: CASSENHWGGYSNQPQHF. The CDR3 DNA reads as TGTGCCAGCAGTGAAAACCATTGGGGGGGTTATAGCAATCAGCCCCAGCATTTT.

This clone was counted between two and nine times. The chain has TRBV2 and TRBJ1-6; no clear D gene. The CDR3 totals 15 residues. Per the germline V gene, CDR1 is SNHLY and CDR2 is FYNNEI. Trimming removed 9 bases from V and 0 bases from J, with 12 bases in between. The CDR3 DNA sequence: TGTGCCAGTCGGACGGACTTCTCCTATAATTCACCCCTCCACTTT. It specifies CASRTDFSYNSPLHF.

The V call is TRBV6-5, the J call TRBJ2-7; D uncertain. The CDR3 is 15 amino acids. Germline V lookup: CDR1 MNHEY, CDR2 SVGAGI. V was pared by 4 bases and J by 3 bases, with 16 bases between. The DNA for the CDR3 is TGTGCCAGCAGTTCGCCCCGGGCCTCTCGCTACGAGCAGTACTTC. Amino acids: CASSSPRASRYEQYF.

About this clone itself: A read error may account for a junction end that differs from germline. This chain joins TRBV6-5 and TRBJ2-3; D unresolved. Per the germline V gene, CDR1 is MNHEY and CDR2 is SVGAGI. The CDR3 runs to 12 residues. CDR3 in amino acids: CSSGRSGDTQYF. The CDR3 DNA is TGCAGCTCTGGGCGATCCGGAGATACGCAGTATTTT.

In its sample, this clone was seen once. The chain uses TRBV6-1 and TRBJ1-1; TRBD1 matches at 10 bases. This CDR3 comprises 14 residues. The V segment lost 2 bases and the J segment 11 bases; nucleotides outside the gene matches: 8. Germline V gives CDR1 MNHNS, CDR2 SASEGT. CDR3 sequence: CASSEIGTGVSAFF. The CDR3 bases are TGTGCCAGCAGTGAAATTGGGACAGGGGTGTCGGCTTTCTTT.

V gene TRBV2 combines with J gene TRBJ2-1, with 11 bases aligning to TRBD2. Germline values: CDR1 SNHLY, CDR2 FYNNEI. J gave up 8 bases and V 6 bases, and 12 bases lay outside the gene matches. The CDR3 sequence is 16 residues long. The DNA of the CDR3 is TGTGCCAGCAGACTTACTAGCGGGAGTTCGAGTGATGAGCAGTTCTTC. Amino acids: CASRLTSGSSSDEQFF.

The rearrangement uses TRBV5-1 and TRBJ2-1; D call uncertain. Trimming left V 4 bases short and J 8 bases short, with 16 bases between. There are 14 residues in the CDR3. The germline CDR1 and CDR2 sequences are SGHRS and YFSETQ. For the CDR3, the DNA is TGCGCCAGCAGCCCATCCCCGACGAACTATGAGCAGTTCTTC. Translating it yields CASSPSPTNYEQFF.

This clone was counted only a few times. Other DNA variants within this sample encode the same CDR3. The rearrangement joins TRBV2 to TRBJ1-3, with unresolved D. The CDR3 is 13 residues long. From germline, CDR1 is SNHLY and CDR2 FYNNEI. The V and J ends lost 2 bases and 2 bases respectively, with 4 bases between them. The CDR3 coding sequence is TGTGCCAGCAGTGAACAGACTGGAAACACCATATATTTT. This codes for CASSEQTGNTIYF. Variable domain in full (rest from reference TRBV2 and TRBJ1-3): EPEVTQTPSHQVTQMGQEVILRCVPISNHLYFYWYRQILGQKVEFLVSFYNNEISEKSEIFDDQFSVERPDGSNFTLKIRSTKLEDSAMYFCASSEQTGNTIYFGEGSWLTVV.

This rearrangement joins TRBV2 to TRBJ2-3; 7 positions agree with TRBD2. CDR1 SNHLY and CDR2 FYNNEI come from the germline V gene. The CDR3 spans 16 residues. The junction had 9 bases not matched to a gene; V was cut back by 5 bases and J by 1 base. Here the CDR3 DNA reads TGTGCCAGCAGTAGTCCAACTAGCGTTCGCACAGATACGCAGTATTTT. It codes for CASSSPTSVRTDTQYF.

The V call is TRBV6-1, the J call TRBJ2-1, with D hard to call. The CDR3 has 13 amino acids. With 4 bases removed from V and 0 bases from J, the gap between germline ends came to 4 bases. Per germline, CDR1 MNHNS and CDR2 SASEGT. DNA for the CDR3: TGTGCCAGCAGTGGAAGCTCCTACAATGAGCAGTTCTTC. Translation: CASSGSSYNEQFF.

The chain links TRBV5-1 to TRBJ2-3; D not resolved. The V gene lost 3 bases and the J gene lost 5 bases, with 7 bases spanning the gap. Germline V gives CDR1 SGHRS, CDR2 YFSETQ. The CDR3 totals 12 residues. This CDR3 reads CASSSTVDTQYF. The CDR3 DNA is TGCGCCAGCAGCTCGACCGTAGATACGCAGTATTTT.

J is TRBJ1-1 and V is TRBV18; D possibly corresponds to TRBD1 (5 bases). The germline V gene has CDR1 KGHSH and CDR2 LQKENI. Between the trimmed V and J ends, which lost 1 base and 1 base, there was a span of 13 bases. This CDR3 is 16 amino acids long. This chain's CDR3 is CASSPRGDGSNTEAFF. The CDR3 bases are TGTGCCAGCTCACCACGCGGGGACGGGTCGAACACTGAAGCTTTCTTT.

The chain combines TRBV9 with TRBJ2-3; D gene ambiguous. The CDR3 covers 15 residues. Trimming cost V 0 bases and J 9 bases, with 17 bases left between them. Per the germline V gene, CDR1 is SGDLS and CDR2 is YYNGEE. The CDR3 reads CASSVGWLQDSTQYF. CDR3 DNA sequence: TGTGCCAGCAGCGTAGGATGGCTGCAGGATTCGACGCAGTATTTT.

V is TRBV5-1 and J is TRBJ2-2; 12 nucleotides align to TRBD2. The CDR3 runs 23 residues. CDR1 is SGHRS and CDR2 is YFSETQ in the germline V gene. The J segment lost 4 bases and the V segment lost 4 bases, leaving 26 bases of the junction unmatched. CDR3: CASSPSTGGPSSGRAGLTGELFF. CDR3 bases: TGCGCCAGCAGCCCCTCGACAGGGGGCCCTTCTAGCGGGAGGGCAGGTCTCACCGGGGAGCTGTTTTTT. Full variable domain (remainder filled in from reference TRBV5-1 and TRBJ2-2): KAGVTQTPRYLIKTRGQQVTLSCSPISGHRSVSWYQQTPGQGLQFLFEYFSETQRNKGNFPGRFSGRQFSNSRSEMNVSTLELGDSALYLCASSPSTGGPSSGRAGLTGELFFGEGSRLTVL.

The CDR3: CASRETSGATSQYF. Written as DNA, the CDR3 is TGTGCCAGCAGGGAAACTAGCGGAGCTACGTCGCAGTACTTC. V usage is TRBV6-1 and J usage is TRBJ2-7; 8 bases agree with TRBD2. The V gene end was trimmed by 6 bases and the J gene end by 9 bases; junction bases not matched to a gene: 13. CDR3 length: 14 amino acids. The germline gives CDR1 MNHNS, CDR2 SASEGT.

V usage is TRBV18 and J usage is TRBJ2-6; unclear D gene. The V end lost 3 bases, the J end lost 0 bases, and 12 bases lay between the germline ends. The germline CDR1 and CDR2 sequences are KGHSH and LQKENI. This CDR3 region has 17 residues. The CDR3 sequence is CASSPPGLYSGANVLTF. The CDR3, as DNA: TGTGCCAGCTCACCGCCGGGCCTCTACTCTGGGGCCAACGTCCTGACTTTC.

This clone was seen a few times. The chain carries TRBV7-9 and TRBJ1-6; a possible D gene is TRBD1 (5 bases). The CDR3 is 15 amino acids. In germline, CDR1 is SEHNR, CDR2 FQNEAQ (reference sequence). Trimming removed 3 bases at V and 7 bases at J, with 13 bases between. In nucleotides, the CDR3 is TGTGCCAGCAGCTTGCCAGGGACGGCGAATTCACCCCTCCACTTT. Translated: CASSLPGTANSPLHF.

This clone was picked up one time. The genes are TRBV5-4 and TRBJ2-7; weak D call: TRBD1 (5 bases). Trimming shortened V by 3 bases and J by 1 base, and 14 bases separated the two germline ends. CDR1 and CDR2 from the germline V gene are SGHNT and YYREEE (reference sequence). This CDR3 region has 15 residues. In DNA form, the CDR3 reads TGTGCCAGCAGCTCCGCAGGGCCGTTATCCTACGAGCAGTACTTC. As protein: CASSSAGPLSYEQYF.

The chain has TRBV7-9 and TRBJ2-3, with D maybe TRBD1 (6 bases). Germline lookup yields CDR1 SEHNR and CDR2 FQNEAQ (reference sequence). The CDR3 totals 15 residues. Trimming stripped 1 base from V and 3 bases from J, with 11 bases between. The CDR3 sequence is CASSLGAGVTDTQYF. The CDR3 region has the DNA TGTGCCAGCAGCTTAGGGGCAGGGGTAACAGATACGCAGTATTTT.

The genes are TRBV28 and TRBJ1-2; D may be TRBD1 (5 bases). Looked up from germline, CDR1 is MDHEN and CDR2 is SYDVKM. This CDR3 comprises 13 residues. The V end was cut by 3 bases, the J end by 7 bases, with 12 bases between. Here the CDR3 DNA reads TGTGCCAGCAGTTTGAGACAGTCCGGTGGCTACACCTTC. It codes for CASSLRQSGGYTF.

The chain combines TRBV30 with TRBJ2-7; D tentatively fits TRBD1 or TRBD2 (5 bases each). Germline V gene lookup returns CDR1 GTSNPN and CDR2 SVGIG (reference sequence). This CDR3 comprises 15 residues. The V end lost 4 bases, the J end lost 7 bases, and 23 bases lay between the germline ends. The CDR3, as DNA: TGTGCCTGGATGGCCGTGCGAGGGGCAAGGGGTGAGCAGTACTTC. This sequence encodes CAWMAVRGARGEQYF.

This chain uses TRBV6-1 with TRBJ2-7; the D is unclear. The length of the CDR3 is 14 residues. The V gene's germline CDR1 is MNHNS and CDR2 SASEGT. The V gene lost 4 bases and the J gene lost 2 bases, with 12 bases spanning the gap. This chain's CDR3 is CASSVAADAYEQYF. CDR3 in DNA: TGTGCCAGCAGTGTGGCCGCGGACGCCTACGAGCAGTACTTC.

This chain joins TRBV2 and TRBJ1-1; D is possibly TRBD1 (5 bases). V was shortened by 6 bases and J by 3 bases, with 11 bases between the two germline ends. The germline V gene encodes CDR1 SNHLY and CDR2 FYNNEI. This CDR3 is 13 amino acids long. The CDR3 sequence is CASSIGGYTEAFF. In DNA, the CDR3 is TGTGCCAGCAGCATCGGGGGGTACACTGAAGCTTTCTTT.

On this clone itself: Other nucleotide sequences from this sample produce the same CDR3. The chain links TRBV7-9 to TRBJ1-1, with 7 bases fitting TRBD1. The CDR3 has 15 residues. Germline V gene data show CDR1 as SEHNR and CDR2 as FQNEAQ (reference sequence). After removal of 5 bases from V and 1 base from J, the junction contained 7 bases not matched to a gene. CDR3 bases: TGTGCCAGCAGCCCCCGACAGGGAGGGAACACTGAAGCTTTCTTT. Encoded protein: CASSPRQGGNTEAFF. Drawing the rest from reference TRBV7-9 and TRBJ1-1, the complete variable domain is DTGVSQNPRHKITKRGQNVTFRCDPISEHNRLYWYRQTLGQGPEFLTYFQNEAQLEKSRLLSDRFSAERPKGSFSTLEIQRTEQGDSAMYLCASSPRQGGNTEAFFGQGTRLTVV.

The V and J genes are TRBV18 and TRBJ2-1; the match to TRBD2 covers 7 bases. CDR1 KGHSH and CDR2 LQKENI come from the germline V gene. Unmatched junction bases numbered 10, after V lost 1 base and J lost 7 bases. CDR3 size: 16 residues. The CDR3 reads CASSPLAGSGVNEQFF. The CDR3 bases are TGTGCCAGCTCACCACTAGCGGGTTCCGGCGTAAATGAGCAGTTCTTC.